One sample yielded the 5 T cell receptor beta chains listed below, sequenced in a study of control samples from healthy donors and cancer patients. Clones were sequenced by immunoSEQ multiplex PCR, and TCRdb holds only the in-frame ones, with some missing. The sample holds approximately 80,000 clones, roughly 89% seen once. Sequenced material: blood. The source is a man aged 25 to 40 in good health.

The chain recombines TRBV5-1 with TRBJ1-3, with 7 positions matching TRBD1. Trimming removed 4 bases from V and 0 bases from J; junction bases left unmatched: 4. Germline V gives CDR1 SGHRS, CDR2 YFSETQ. The CDR3 covers 15 residues. The CDR3 bases are TGCGCCAGCAGCCTCACAGGGGACTCTGGAAACACCATATATTTT. Encoded protein: CASSLTGDSGNTIYF.

This sequence joins TRBV7-9 and TRBJ2-3; D uncertain. Germline CDR1 reads SEHNR; CDR2 reads FQNEAQ (reference sequence). Trimming took off 5 bases at V and 3 bases at J, with 15 bases between the two ends. The CDR3 is 15 residues long. The CDR3 region has the DNA TGTGCCAGCAGCCCAACCGGGCGCAAAACAGATACGCAGTATTTT. Residues: CASSPTGRKTDTQYF. Full variable domain (outside the CDR3, taken from reference TRBV7-9 and TRBJ2-3): DTGVSQNPRHKITKRGQNVTFRCDPISEHNRLYWYRQTLGQGPEFLTYFQNEAQLEKSRLLSDRFSAERPKGSFSTLEIQRTEQGDSAMYLCASSPTGRKTDTQYFGPGTRLTVL.

This clone was picked up a small number of times. The chain has TRBV6-1 and TRBJ1-5; D not resolved. Trimming cost V 2 bases and J 1 base, with 3 bases left between them. The CDR3 covers 13 residues. The germline V gene has CDR1 MNHNS and CDR2 SASEGT. CDR3 region: CASSERSNQPQHF. The CDR3 DNA is TGTGCCAGCAGTGAACGGAGCAATCAGCCCCAGCATTTT.

As regards this clone: A read error may produce the germline difference seen at one junction end. The chain links TRBV7-9 to TRBJ2-3; 11 bases line up with TRBD2. In germline, CDR1 is SEHNR, CDR2 FQNEAQ (reference sequence). The CDR3 length is 15 residues. Here the CDR3 reads CASSIAGGGTDTQYF. The CDR3 nucleotides read TGTGCCAGCAGCATAGCGGGAGGGGGCACAGATACGCAGTATTTT.

The genes are TRBV7-9 and TRBJ2-3; 7 nucleotides match TRBD1. CDR3 length: 18 residues. Trimming cost V 0 bases and J 4 bases; bases outside gene matches: 13. In germline, CDR1 is SEHNR, CDR2 FQNEAQ (reference sequence). This CDR3 reads CASSLAQGPSPISDTQYF. As DNA, the CDR3 is TGTGCCAGCAGCTTAGCACAGGGGCCTAGCCCGATCTCAGATACGCAGTATTTT. The whole variable domain, filled in from reference TRBV7-9 and TRBJ2-3, reads DTGVSQNPRHKITKRGQNVTFRCDPISEHNRLYWYRQTLGQGPEFLTYFQNEAQLEKSRLLSDRFSAERPKGSFSTLEIQRTEQGDSAMYLCASSLAQGPSPISDTQYFGPGTRLTVL.